This T cell receptor beta chain was captured by sequencing in a study of T-cell reconstitution after alpha-beta-depleted transplantation in children. Preparation of the TCRbeta library involved a method that used unique molecular identifiers. TCRdb reprocessed the PCR reads with MiXCR, giving one entry per CDR3 protein. The sample has 500,000 or so distinct CDR3 sequences, approximately 29% seen once; the top ten hold 2% to 3%. Losses at the gene ends were 4 bases for V and 2 bases for J; bases not matched to a gene: 10. Germline V gene sequence: CDR1 DFQATT, CDR2 SNEGSKA (reference sequence). The CDR3 covers 16 residues. This clonotype was found a few times.

The rearrangement links TRBV20-1 to TRBJ2-1; 8 nucleotides agree with TRBD2. Sequencing used PBMCs from the stem cell graft donor, obtained from the stem cell graft. This TCR derives from a human donor who donated a stem cell graft to a child with aplastic anemia. CDR3 sequence: CSATPALSGTYNEQFF. The CDR3 DNA reads as TGCAGTGCTACTCCCGCTCTTAGCGGGACCTACAATGAGCAGTTCTTC.